This T cell receptor (beta chain) was recorded in a study of CD8 T cells in Susac syndrome. For the study at large: Clinically active disease was present in 5 or 6 of the sequenced Susac syndrome patients. About eight of these patients were in remission.

Trimming left V 4 bases short and J 2 bases short, with 6 bases between. The CDR3 spans 12 residues. Germline lookup yields CDR1 SQVTM and CDR2 ANQGSEA. Study results and caveats: Peak Susac CD8+ clonal expansion occurred in TEMRA cells and active patients.

Random hexamers primed reverse transcription of roughly 0.5 to 1 ug RNA. By means of immunoSEQ multiplex PCR, TCR beta CDR3 spanning 54 Vbeta and 13 Jbeta underwent amplification. TCRdb itself ran the immunoSEQ multiplex PCR reads through MiXCR, one entry per CDR3 protein. The table has roughly 110,000 distinct CDR3 sequences, roughly 94% seen once. The sequenced target, TCR beta, came from blood CD8+ and CD4+ T cells. As to this clonotype: Its antigen is unidentified.

The chain carries TRBV29-1 and TRBJ1-3; D may be TRBD1 (5 bases). The sequence was obtained from a human donor with Susac syndrome. Sequencing used CD8+ T cells from PBMCs. CDR3: CSVGQTGNTIYF. CDR3 DNA sequence: TGCAGCGTTGGACAGACTGGAAACACCATATATTTT.